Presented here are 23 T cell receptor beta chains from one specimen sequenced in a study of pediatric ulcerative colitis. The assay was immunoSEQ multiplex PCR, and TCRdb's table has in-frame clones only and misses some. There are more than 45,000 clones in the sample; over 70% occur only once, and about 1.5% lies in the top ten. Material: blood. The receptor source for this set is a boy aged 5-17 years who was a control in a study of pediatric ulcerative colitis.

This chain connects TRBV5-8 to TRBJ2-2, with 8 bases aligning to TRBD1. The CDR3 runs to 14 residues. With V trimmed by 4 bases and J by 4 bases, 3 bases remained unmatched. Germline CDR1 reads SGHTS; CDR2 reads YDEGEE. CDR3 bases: TGTGCCAGCAGCGGGGGACAGGTCACCGGGGAGCTGTTTTTT. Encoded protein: CASSGGQVTGELFF.

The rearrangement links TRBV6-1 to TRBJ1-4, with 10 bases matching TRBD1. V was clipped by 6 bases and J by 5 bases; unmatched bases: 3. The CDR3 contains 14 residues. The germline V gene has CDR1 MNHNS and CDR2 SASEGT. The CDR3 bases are TGTGCCAGCAGCGAGGGACAGGGGAATGAAAAACTGTTTTTT. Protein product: CASSEGQGNEKLFF.

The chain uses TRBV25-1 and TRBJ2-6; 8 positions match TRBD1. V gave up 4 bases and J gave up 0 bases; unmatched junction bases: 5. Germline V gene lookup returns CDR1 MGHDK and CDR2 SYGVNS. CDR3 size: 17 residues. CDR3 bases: TGTGCCAGCAGTGGGGGACAGGTGCCCTCTGGGGCCAACGTCCTGACTTTC. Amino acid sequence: CASSGGQVPSGANVLTF.

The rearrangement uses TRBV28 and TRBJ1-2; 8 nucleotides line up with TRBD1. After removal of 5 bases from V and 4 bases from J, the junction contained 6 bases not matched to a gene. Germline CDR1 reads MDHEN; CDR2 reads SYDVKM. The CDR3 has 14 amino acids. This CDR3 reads CASSTQGAFYGYTF. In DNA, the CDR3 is TGTGCCAGCAGTACCCAGGGGGCGTTCTATGGCTACACCTTC.

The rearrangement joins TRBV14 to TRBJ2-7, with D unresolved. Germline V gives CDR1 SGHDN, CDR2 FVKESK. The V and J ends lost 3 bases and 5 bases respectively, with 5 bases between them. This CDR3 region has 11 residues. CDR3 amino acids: CASSQGHEQYF. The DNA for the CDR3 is TGTGCCAGCAGCCAGGGCCACGAGCAGTACTTC.

This CDR3 is CASGSGQGASQPQHF. DNA of the CDR3: TGTGCCAGCGGCTCCGGACAGGGGGCCAGTCAGCCCCAGCATTTT. V usage is TRBV28 and J usage is TRBJ1-5; 11 bases agree with TRBD1. From germline, CDR1 is MDHEN and CDR2 SYDVKM. V shed 8 bases, J shed 6 bases, and the junction held 9 bases outside the gene matches. This CDR3 is 15 amino acids long.

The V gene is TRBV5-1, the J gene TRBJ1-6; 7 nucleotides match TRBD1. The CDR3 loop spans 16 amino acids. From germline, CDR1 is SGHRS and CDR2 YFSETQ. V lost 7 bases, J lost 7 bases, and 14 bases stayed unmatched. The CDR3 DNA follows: TGCGCCAGCGCCCCAACAGGGGCCTGGGACAATTCACCCCTCCACTTT. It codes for CASAPTGAWDNSPLHF. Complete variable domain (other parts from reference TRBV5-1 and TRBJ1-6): KAGVTQTPRYLIKTRGQQVTLSCSPISGHRSVSWYQQTPGQGLQFLFEYFSETQRNKGNFPGRFSGRQFSNSRSEMNVSTLELGDSALYLCASAPTGAWDNSPLHFGNGTRLTVT.

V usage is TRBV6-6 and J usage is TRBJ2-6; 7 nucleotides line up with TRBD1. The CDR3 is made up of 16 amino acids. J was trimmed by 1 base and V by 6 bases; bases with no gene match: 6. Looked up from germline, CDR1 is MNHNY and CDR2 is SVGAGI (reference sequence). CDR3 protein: CASRWTGTSGANVLTF. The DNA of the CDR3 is TGTGCCAGCAGATGGACAGGCACGTCTGGGGCCAACGTCCTGACTTTC.

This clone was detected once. CDR3 region: CASSPPSGGNTGELFF. The CDR3 DNA follows: TGCGCCAGCAGCCCCCCTAGCGGGGGGAACACCGGGGAGCTGTTTTTT. The chain employs TRBV5-1 and TRBJ2-2; 10 bases agree with TRBD2. V shed 4 bases and J 1 base; nucleotides not matched to a gene: 4. CDR3 size: 16 residues. Germline CDR1 SGHRS, CDR2 YFSETQ.

DNA of the CDR3: TGTGCCAGCAGCGGAGAGGAGGAACAGGATTATGAGACCCAGTACTTC. It encodes CASSGEEEQDYETQYF. The V call is TRBV9, the J call TRBJ2-5; D might be TRBD1 or TRBD2, each matching 5 bases. The germline gives CDR1 SGDLS, CDR2 YYNGEE. V dropped 3 bases and J dropped 5 bases, with 20 bases sitting between them. The CDR3 is 16 residues long.

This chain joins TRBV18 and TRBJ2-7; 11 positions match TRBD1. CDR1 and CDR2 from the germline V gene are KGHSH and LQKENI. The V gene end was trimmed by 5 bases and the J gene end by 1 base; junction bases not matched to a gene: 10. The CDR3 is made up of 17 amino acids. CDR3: CASSKGRDRGDSYEQYF. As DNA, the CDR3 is TGTGCCAGCTCAAAAGGTCGGGACAGGGGGGATTCCTACGAGCAGTACTTC.

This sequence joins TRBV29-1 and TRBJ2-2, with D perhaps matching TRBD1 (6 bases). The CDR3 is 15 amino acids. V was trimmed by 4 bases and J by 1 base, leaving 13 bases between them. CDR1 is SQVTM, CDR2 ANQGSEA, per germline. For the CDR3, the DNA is TGCAGCGTTGTTAAGACAGGAGTGAACACCGGGGAGCTGTTTTTT. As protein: CSVVKTGVNTGELFF.

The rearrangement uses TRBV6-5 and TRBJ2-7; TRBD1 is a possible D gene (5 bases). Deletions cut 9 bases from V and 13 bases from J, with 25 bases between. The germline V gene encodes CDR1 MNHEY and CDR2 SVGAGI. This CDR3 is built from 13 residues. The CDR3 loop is CASPVNRSTVLYF. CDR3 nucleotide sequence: TGTGCCAGTCCTGTGAACAGGTCGACGGTTCTCTACTTC.

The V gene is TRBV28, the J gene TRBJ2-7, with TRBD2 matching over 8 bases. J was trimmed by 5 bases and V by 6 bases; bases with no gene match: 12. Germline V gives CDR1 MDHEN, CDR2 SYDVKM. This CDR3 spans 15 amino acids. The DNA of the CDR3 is TGTGCCAGCAGGGTTATTACAGCGGGAGTGCACGAGCAGTACTTC. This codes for CASRVITAGVHEQYF. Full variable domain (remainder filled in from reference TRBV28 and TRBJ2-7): DVKVTQSSRYLVKRTGEKVFLECVQDMDHENMFWYRQDPGLGLRLIYFSYDVKMKEKGDIPEGYSVSREKKERFSLILESASTNQTSMYLCASRVITAGVHEQYFGPGTRLTVT.

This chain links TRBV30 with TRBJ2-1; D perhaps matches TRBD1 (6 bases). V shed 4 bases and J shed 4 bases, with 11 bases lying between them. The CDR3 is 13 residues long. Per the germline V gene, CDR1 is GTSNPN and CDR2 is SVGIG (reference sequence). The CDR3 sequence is CAWNRVRYNEQFF. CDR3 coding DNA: TGTGCCTGGAACAGGGTCCGTTACAATGAGCAGTTCTTC.

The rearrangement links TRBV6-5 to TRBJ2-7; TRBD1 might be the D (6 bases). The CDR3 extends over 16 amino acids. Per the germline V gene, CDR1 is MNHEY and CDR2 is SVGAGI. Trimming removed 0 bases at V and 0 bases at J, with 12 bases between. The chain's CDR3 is CASSYSARQASYEQYF. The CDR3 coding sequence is TGTGCCAGCAGTTACTCCGCCAGACAGGCCTCCTACGAGCAGTACTTC.

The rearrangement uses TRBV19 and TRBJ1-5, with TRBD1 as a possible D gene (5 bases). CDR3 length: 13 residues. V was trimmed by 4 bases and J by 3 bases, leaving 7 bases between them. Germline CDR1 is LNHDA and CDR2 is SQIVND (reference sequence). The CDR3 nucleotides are TGTGCCAGTAGTACGGGGACCAATCAGCCCCAGCATTTT. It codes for CASSTGTNQPQHF.

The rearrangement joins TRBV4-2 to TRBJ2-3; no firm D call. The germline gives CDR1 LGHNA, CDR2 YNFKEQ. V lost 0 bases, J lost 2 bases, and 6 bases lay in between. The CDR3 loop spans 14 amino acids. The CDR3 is CASSQEPDTDTQYF. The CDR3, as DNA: TGTGCCAGCAGCCAAGAGCCTGACACAGATACGCAGTATTTT.

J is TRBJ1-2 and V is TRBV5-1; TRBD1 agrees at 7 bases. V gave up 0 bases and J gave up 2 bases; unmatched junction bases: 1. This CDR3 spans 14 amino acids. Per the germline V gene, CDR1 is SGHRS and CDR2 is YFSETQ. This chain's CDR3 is CASSLEDRNYGYTF. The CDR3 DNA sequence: TGCGCCAGCAGCTTGGAGGACAGGAACTATGGCTACACCTTC.

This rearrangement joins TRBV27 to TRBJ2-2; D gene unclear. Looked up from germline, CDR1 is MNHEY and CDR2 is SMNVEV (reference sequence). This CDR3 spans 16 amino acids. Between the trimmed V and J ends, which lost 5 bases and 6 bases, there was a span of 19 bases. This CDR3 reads CASSNFPGSQAGELFF. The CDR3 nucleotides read TGTGCCAGCAGTAACTTCCCCGGGTCTCAAGCCGGGGAGCTGTTTTTT.

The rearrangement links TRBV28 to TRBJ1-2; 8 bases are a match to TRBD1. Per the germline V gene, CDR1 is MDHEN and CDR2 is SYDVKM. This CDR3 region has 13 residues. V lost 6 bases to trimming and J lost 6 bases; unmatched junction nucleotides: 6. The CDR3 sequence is CASRLGQGHGYTF. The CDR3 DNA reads TGTGCCAGCAGACTCGGACAGGGCCATGGCTACACCTTC.

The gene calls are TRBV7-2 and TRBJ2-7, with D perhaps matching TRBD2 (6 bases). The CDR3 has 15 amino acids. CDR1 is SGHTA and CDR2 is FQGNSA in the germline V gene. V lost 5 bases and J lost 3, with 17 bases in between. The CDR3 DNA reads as TGTGCCAGCAGCCCCTGGGCCAGGGAGGTCTACGAGCAGTACTTC. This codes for CASSPWAREVYEQYF.

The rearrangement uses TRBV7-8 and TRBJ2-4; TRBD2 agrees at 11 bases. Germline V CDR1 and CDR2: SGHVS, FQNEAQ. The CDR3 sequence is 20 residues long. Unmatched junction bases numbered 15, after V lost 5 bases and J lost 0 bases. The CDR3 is CASSPHRASGGPLAKNIQYF. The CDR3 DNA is TGTGCCAGCAGCCCCCACCGGGCTAGCGGGGGGCCCCTAGCCAAAAACATTCAGTACTTC.